These 5 T cell receptor beta chains came from one sample sequenced in a study of blood T cell repertoires in COVID-19. Profiling relied on immunoSEQ multiplex PCR, and the TCRdb table lists in-frame clones only, not all of them. The data show about 320,000 clones, almost 85% seen once. The sequenced sample was peripheral blood. The source is a human donor in a cohort sampled during active COVID-19.

The V gene is TRBV5-6, the J gene TRBJ2-1; maybe TRBD2 (6 bases). Deletions cut 4 bases from V and 7 bases from J, with 12 bases between. The CDR3 length is 13 residues. Germline lookup yields CDR1 SGHDT and CDR2 YYEEEE. The DNA of the CDR3 is TGTGCCAGCAGCCACCTGGAGGGAAATGAGCAGTTCTTC. Its protein product is CASSHLEGNEQFF.

Comment on this clone: Given a much more abundant clone one base away, this may be a read error. The genes are TRBV28 and TRBJ1-1, with D perhaps TRBD1 (5 bases). V dropped 5 bases and J dropped 2 bases, with 6 bases sitting between them. Germline V lookup: CDR1 MDHEN, CDR2 SYDVKM. This CDR3 spans 12 amino acids. CDR3 nucleotide sequence: TGTGCCAGCAGTGACAGAAACACTGAAGCTTTCTTT. Its translation is CASSDRNTEAFF.

V gene TRBV6-4 combines with J gene TRBJ1-5; no reliable D call. Trimming took 0 bases from V and 5 from J, leaving 14 bases between them. There are 16 residues in the CDR3. Germline V gene lookup returns CDR1 MRHNA and CDR2 SNTAGT. The chain's CDR3 is CASSDSIRAIDQPQHF. The CDR3, as DNA: TGTGCCAGCAGTGACTCAATCCGAGCGATAGATCAGCCCCAGCATTTT.

In this sample, this clone turned up once. The V call is TRBV9, the J call TRBJ2-4; the match to TRBD2 covers 7 bases. Germline V gene data show CDR1 as SGDLS and CDR2 as YYNGEE. The CDR3 runs to 15 residues. V was pared by 0 bases and J by 4 bases, with 4 bases of the junction left unmatched. The CDR3 DNA reads as TGTGCCAGCAGCGTAGGTCTAGCGGTAAAAAACATTCAGTACTTC. This codes for CASSVGLAVKNIQYF.

This clone showed up just once. The chain couples TRBV11-2 to TRBJ1-1; D gene unclear. Trimming shortened V by 5 bases and J by 5 bases, and 21 bases separated the two germline ends. This CDR3 contains 16 residues. CDR1 is SGHAT, CDR2 FQNNGV, per germline. The CDR3 DNA reads as TGTGCCAGCAGCCCTAGTGGAAATCGGATGGGTACTGAAGCTTTCTTT. Translation gives CASSPSGNRMGTEAFF.